A selection of T cell receptor beta chains follows, all from one sample in a study of CD8+ T cells in alopecia areata. The data were produced by immunoSEQ multiplex PCR, yet TCRdb's version contains in-frame clones alone and is incomplete. The table has about 180,000 clones, around 71% seen once. The sequencing used CD8+ T cells sorted from blood, collected at week 0. The receptors shown here come from a human donor with alopecia areata. Each CDR3 is given with its conserved first and last residue. The D gene is left open where the match is weak. Clone size is not always given. Where it is, it says once, few, many or a class for expanded clones.

V gene	D gene	J gene	clone size	CDR3 DNA	CDR3 protein
TRBV7-9	TRBD1	TRBJ2-3	few	TGTACTCAGGGGGATACCACAGATACGCAGTATTTT	CTQGDTTDTQYF
TRBV11-1	-	TRBJ1-1	-	TGTGCCAGCAGCTTTAGGCAGGGGATCACTGAAGCTTTCTTT	CASSFRQGITEAFF
TRBV5-6	-	TRBJ2-7	once	TGTGCCAGCAGCTTGACGGGGACCTACGAGCAGTACTTC	CASSLTGTYEQYF
TRBV30	TRBD2	TRBJ2-2	-	TGTGCCTGGAGCGGCGGAGCGGGGGGCCGCAACACCGGGGAGCTGTTTTTT	CAWSGGAGGRNTGELFF
TRBV2	TRBD1	TRBJ1-6	few	TGTGCCACCGCCTCGGGGACAGGGAATTATAATTCACCCCTCCACTTT	CATASGTGNYNSPLHF
TRBV6-5	-	TRBJ2-1	-	TGTGCCAGCAGTTACACAGGGATCTATGAGCAGTTCTTC	CASSYTGIYEQFF
TRBV4-1	-	TRBJ1-5	-	TGCGCCAGCAGCCAAGAGGGGGACACAACGATCAATCAGCCCCAGCATTTT	CASSQEGDTTINQPQHF
TRBV6-5	-	TRBJ2-7	-	TGTGCCAGCAATCTCGGACGTGAGCAGTACTTC	CASNLGREQYF
TRBV2	TRBD1	TRBJ1-6	-	TGTGCCAGCAGTCTCGGGACAGCCAATTCACCCCTCCACTTT	CASSLGTANSPLHF
TRBV7-9	-	TRBJ2-7	-	TGTGCCAGCAGCTCTTCCGTCGAGCAGTACTTC	CASSSSVEQYF
TRBV27	-	TRBJ2-3	-	TGTGCCAGCAGTGGGCTATTGGATACGCAGTATTTT	CASSGLLDTQYF
TRBV4-1	-	TRBJ2-3	few	TGCGCCAGCAGCCAGGGGGATGCGGTCTCCAGGACAGATACGCAGTATTTT	CASSQGDAVSRTDTQYF
TRBV29-1	TRBD2	TRBJ2-7	-	TGCAGCGTTGGTAAGCGGGGGGCGTACGAGCAGTACTTC	CSVGKRGAYEQYF
TRBV4-1	-	TRBJ2-3	-	TGCGCCAGCAGACACACAGATACGCAGTATTTT	CASRHTDTQYF
TRBV7-9	TRBD1	TRBJ2-7	-	TGTGCCAGCAGCTATTCGACAGGGGCCTACGAGCAGTACTTC	CASSYSTGAYEQYF
TRBV11-2	-	TRBJ2-2	few	TGTGCCAGCAGCTTGACCGGGGAGCTGTTTTTT	CASSLTGELFF
TRBV27	-	TRBJ1-2	-	TGTGCCAGCAGTTCAGACAGAACAAATGGCTACACCTTC	CASSSDRTNGYTF
TRBV2	-	TRBJ2-3	-	TGTGCCAGCAAGAACCGGGTGGCAGATACGCAGTATTTT	CASKNRVADTQYF
TRBV18	TRBD1	TRBJ1-5	-	TGTGCCAGCTCACCAAACCGGGACAGAAATCAGCCCCAGCATTTT	CASSPNRDRNQPQHF
TRBV29-1	-	TRBJ2-7	-	TGCAGCGTAGGGGACTCCTACGAGCAGTACTTC	CSVGDSYEQYF
TRBV7-9	TRBD2	TRBJ2-5	-	TGTGCCAGCAGCTTCGGGACTACCCAAGAGACCCAGTACTTC	CASSFGTTQETQYF
TRBV25-1	-	TRBJ1-5	-	TGTGCCAGCAGTATAGGGGGTGGTCAGCCCCAGCATTTT	CASSIGGGQPQHF
TRBV15	TRBD2	TRBJ2-1	few	TGTGCCACCAGCAGAGAACTAGCGGGGGGCAATGAGCAGTTCTTC	CATSRELAGGNEQFF
TRBV7-2	-	TRBJ1-1	-	TGTGCCAGCAGCCCCAATATCCGACAGTCCGGTGGGACTGAAGCTTTCTTT	CASSPNIRQSGGTEAFF
TRBV5-6	-	TRBJ2-1	few	TGTGCCAGCAGCTTTATTTTGTCCGATGAGCAGTTCTTC	CASSFILSDEQFF
TRBV9	TRBD1	TRBJ1-2	-	TGTGCCAGCAGCGTACTCGTGGCCGGGCAGGGGGACTATGGCTACACCTTC	CASSVLVAGQGDYGYTF
TRBV29-1	-	TRBJ2-7	-	TGCAGCGTCAAGCTTCTCGGTCAGCAGTACTTC	CSVKLLGQQYF
TRBV27	-	TRBJ1-5	-	TGTGCCAGCAGCCGGACAGCCTTGAATCAGCCCCAGCATTTT	CASSRTALNQPQHF
TRBV7-8	TRBD2	TRBJ2-7	-	TGTGCCAGCAGCTTCCGAAGGGCGGGGGGCTACGAGCAGTACTTC	CASSFRRAGGYEQYF
TRBV29-1	TRBD1	TRBJ1-2	-	TGCAGCGTTGAACCGGGACAGGGCCCCTATGGCTACACCTTC	CSVEPGQGPYGYTF
TRBV19	-	TRBJ1-2	-	TGTGCCAGTAGTATAGGTTCAGGGGACGGCTACACCTTC	CASSIGSGDGYTF
TRBV13	TRBD2	TRBJ2-3	once	TGTGCCAGCAGCTTACGGAGCGGGGGGAGAATTACGCAGTATTTT	CASSLRSGGRITQYF
TRBV6-5	-	TRBJ1-5	-	TGTGCCAGCAGTTACTCGGCAGGGAATCAGCCCCAGCATTTT	CASSYSAGNQPQHF
TRBV7-6	-	TRBJ1-6	-	TGTGCCAGCAGCTTAGCGTCTGGGGGTGAACGGTCACCCCTCCACTTT	CASSLASGGERSPLHF
TRBV29-1	TRBD1	TRBJ2-7	few	TGCAGCGTTGAGGTTCCCCGGCGGGACAGGGCCTACGAGCAGTACTTC	CSVEVPRRDRAYEQYF
TRBV9	-	TRBJ1-1	-	TGTGCCAGCAGCGTAGGGTCGATGAACACTGAAGCTTTCTTT	CASSVGSMNTEAFF
TRBV7-8	-	TRBJ2-1	few	TGTGCCAGCATGGTCGGGGGCGCGGGGTATGAGCAGTTCTTC	CASMVGGAGYEQFF
TRBV7-6	TRBD1	TRBJ1-1	few	TGTGCCAGCAGCTCCAGGGGGTGGTTTGATGAAGCTTTCTTT	CASSSRGWFDEAFF
TRBV6-1	-	TRBJ1-5	-	TGTGCCAGCAGTGAATTTTTAGTACAGACGCACAATCAGCCCCAGCATTTT	CASSEFLVQTHNQPQHF
TRBV7-8	-	TRBJ1-5	-	TGTGCCAGCAGCTTACTAACGGTCTCGGATCAGCCCCAGCATTTT	CASSLLTVSDQPQHF
TRBV14	-	TRBJ2-1	-	TGTGCCAGCAGCCAAACGTGGGGGAGCAACAATGAGCAGTTCTTC	CASSQTWGSNNEQFF
TRBV27	-	TRBJ2-5	-	TGTGCCAGCAGCCTACAACGGGGACATACCCAAGAGACCCAGTACTTC	CASSLQRGHTQETQYF
TRBV2	TRBD1	TRBJ1-1	-	TGTGCCAGCAGTCCGACAGGGGGGACTGAAGCTTTCTTT	CASSPTGGTEAFF
TRBV21-1	-	TRBJ1-2	few	TGTGCCAGCAGCAACACTCAGGGGTGTAGTGGCTACACCTTC	CASSNTQGCSGYTF
TRBV5-8	-	TRBJ1-1	-	TGTGCCAGCAGCTCGTGGCAGGTGAACACTGAAGCTTTCTTT	CASSSWQVNTEAFF
TRBV5-6	TRBD1	TRBJ2-5	-	TGTGCCAGCAGCTTAGGGGGCGCTGGGACCCAGTACTTC	CASSLGGAGTQYF
TRBV6-5	-	TRBJ2-7	-	TGTGCCAGCAGTTACTTCGGCCGAGGCTACGAGCAGTACTTC	CASSYFGRGYEQYF
TRBV5-1	-	TRBJ2-7	-	TGCGCCAGCAGCTTTGGGCGGGGAAGCTCCTACGAGCAGTACTTC	CASSFGRGSSYEQYF
TRBV6-5	-	TRBJ2-7	-	TGTGCCAGCAGTTACAGCCTCTCTGGCGAGCAGTACTTC	CASSYSLSGEQYF
TRBV27	TRBD1	TRBJ1-5	few	TGTGCCAGCAGTCCGGGACAGCATAGCAATCAGCCCCAGCATTTT	CASSPGQHSNQPQHF
TRBV29-1	TRBD2	TRBJ2-1	-	TGCAGCGTTCAGCTAGGACTAGCCTCCCTCTACAATGAGCAGTTCTTC	CSVQLGLASLYNEQFF